This T cell receptor (beta chain) was captured by sequencing in a study of cytomegalovirus exposure and HLA in healthy donors. Study-level background: Ancestry clustering placed 81% of over 300 genotyped donors in the Caucasian-associated cluster.

CDR3 length equals 13 residues. Germline lookup yields CDR1 SNHLY and CDR2 FYNNEI. The V and J ends lost 4 bases and 1 base respectively, with 7 bases between them. It was with 60 Vbeta and 13 Jbeta primers that the PCR ran. Profiling relied on immunoSEQ multiplex PCR, and the TCRdb table lists in-frame clones only, not all of them. Among 150,000 to 200,000 clones listed, about 72% were seen once. The source of this sequence is a human donor in good health. The chain is built from TRBV2 and TRBJ1-2; D possibly corresponds to TRBD1 (5 bases). Sequenced material: PBMCs. The CDR3 sequence: CASSGGGNYGYTF. DNA of the CDR3: TGTGCCAGCAGTGGGGGGGGTAACTATGGCTACACCTTC. Drawing the rest from reference TRBV2 and TRBJ1-2, the complete variable domain is EPEVTQTPSHQVTQMGQEVILRCVPISNHLYFYWYRQILGQKVEFLVSFYNNEISEKSEIFDDQFSVERPDGSNFTLKIRSTKLEDSAMYFCASSGGGNYGYTFGSGTRLTVV.